These 23 T cell receptor beta chains originate from one sample sequenced in a study of vaccination and CD4 T cells after COVID-19. For these TCRs, the target antigens are not known. With the Oncomine TCR Beta short-read assay, DNA from cultured CD4+ T cells was sequenced. TCRdb reanalysed the PCR reads using MiXCR and keeps one entry per CDR3 protein. The sample records some 16,000 distinct CDR3 sequences, approximately 44% being singletons. As for treatment: roughly 11-day PBMC culture with coronavirus spike peptide pools or control peptides (ViraFEST assay). Sequences were derived from CD4+ T cells from blood, cultured in vitro, sampled after SARS-CoV-2 vaccination. Every receptor here comes from a human donor who had recovered from COVID-19.

The rearrangement uses TRBV5-1 and TRBJ2-1; D uncertain. Trimming took off 7 bases at V and 6 bases at J, with 14 bases between the two ends. The length of the CDR3 is 13 residues. CDR1 is SGHRS and CDR2 is YFSETQ in the germline V gene. CDR3: CASSYTRSNEQFF. In DNA, the CDR3 is TGCGCCAGCTCATACACGCGGAGCAATGAGCAGTTCTTC.

This clonotype was seen more than once but under ten times. This chain's CDR3 is CASRKGQGNSYEQYF. DNA for the CDR3: TGTGCCAGCAGGAAAGGGCAGGGCAACTCCTACGAGCAGTACTTC. The gene calls are TRBV7-2 and TRBJ2-7; a weak D match, TRBD1 (5 bases). CDR3 length equals 15 residues. The germline V gene has CDR1 SGHTA and CDR2 FQGNSA. Trimming stripped 6 bases from V and 0 bases from J, with 15 bases between.

V gene TRBV28 combines with J gene TRBJ1-5; D perhaps matches TRBD1 (6 bases). Germline lookup yields CDR1 MDHEN and CDR2 SYDVKM. This CDR3 comprises 12 residues. V was pared by 6 bases and J by 11 bases, with 14 bases between. The CDR3 region has the DNA TGTGCCAGCAGCAAGGGGGAATTGACCCAGCATTTT. It encodes CASSKGELTQHF.

The V gene is TRBV20-1, the J gene TRBJ2-7; the match to TRBD2 covers 11 bases. J lost 3 bases, V lost 0 bases, and 7 bases had no gene match. Per germline, CDR1 DFQATT and CDR2 SNEGSKA (reference sequence). The length of the CDR3 is 16 residues. CDR3 sequence: CSARDLPGTSGYEQYF. CDR3 DNA sequence: TGCAGTGCTAGAGATCTGCCTGGGACTAGCGGCTACGAGCAGTACTTC.

CDR3 sequence: CASSWANTEAFF. As DNA, the CDR3 is TGTGCCAGCAGTTGGGCAAACACTGAAGCTTTCTTT. The rearrangement joins TRBV12-3 or TRBV12-4 to TRBJ1-1; D gene unclear. This CDR3 has 12 amino acids. V gave up 4 bases and J gave up 2 bases, with 5 bases separating them.

This sequence joins TRBV25-1 and TRBJ2-3; D is possibly TRBD1 (5 bases). V dropped 1 base and J dropped 2 bases, with 16 bases sitting between them. Germline V gene lookup returns CDR1 MGHDK and CDR2 SYGVNS. CDR3 length equals 17 residues. The CDR3 nucleotides are TGTGCCAGCAGTGAATTGGCAGGGAAGGGGAACACAGATACGCAGTATTTT. It is translated as CASSELAGKGNTDTQYF. The whole variable domain, filled in from reference TRBV25-1 and TRBJ2-3, reads EADIYQTPRYLVIGTGKKITLECSQTMGHDKMYWYQQDPGMELHLIHYSYGVNSTEKGDLSSESTVSRIRTEHFPLTLESARPSHTSQYLCASSELAGKGNTDTQYFGPGTRLTVL.

This clonotype was detected a few times. CDR3 sequence (DNA): TGTGCCAGCTCATCCCGACACCATTACGAGCAGTACTTC. Its translation is CASSSRHHYEQYF. The rearrangement joins TRBV18 to TRBJ2-7; D gene unclear. CDR3 length equals 13 residues. The V end lost 5 bases, the J end lost 4 bases, and 12 bases lay between the germline ends. CDR1 and CDR2 from the germline V gene are KGHSH and LQKENI.

This clonotype is large in the sample. The chain has TRBV18 and TRBJ2-3; 7 bases are a match to TRBD1. Trimming cost V 3 bases and J 4 bases; bases outside gene matches: 7. The CDR3 sequence is 15 residues long. Germline V lookup: CDR1 KGHSH, CDR2 LQKENI. The CDR3 sequence is CASSPGHTGADTQYF. CDR3 nucleotide sequence: TGTGCCAGCTCACCGGGGCACACAGGGGCAGATACGCAGTATTTT.

CDR3 sequence (DNA): TGTGCCAGCAGTTACTCGGACTTCTCTGGGGCCAACGTCCTGACTTTC. Amino acids: CASSYSDFSGANVLTF. V is TRBV6-5 and J is TRBJ2-6, with TRBD2 as a possible D gene (5 bases). V was trimmed by 0 bases and J by 0 bases, leaving 6 bases between them. CDR1 and CDR2 (germline): MNHEY, SVGAGI. The CDR3 consists of 16 residues.

The chain employs TRBV20-1 and TRBJ2-3, with 9 positions matching TRBD2. Germline values: CDR1 DFQATT, CDR2 SNEGSKA (reference sequence). CDR3 length: 15 amino acids. J was trimmed by 0 bases and V by 5 bases; bases with no gene match: 6. CDR3 protein: CSAGTTSGSTDTQYF. The CDR3 DNA reads TGCAGTGCTGGAACGACTAGCGGAAGCACAGATACGCAGTATTTT.

This clonotype was seen a handful of times. J is TRBJ1-6 and V is TRBV27; no clear D. The ends were cut back, 0 bases at V and 5 bases at J, with 8 bases in the middle. Germline V gene data show CDR1 as MNHEY and CDR2 as SMNVEV (reference sequence). The CDR3 has 15 residues. The CDR3 here is CASSLSPGNNSPLHF. CDR3 nucleotides: TGTGCCAGCAGTTTATCTCCGGGGAATAATTCACCCCTCCACTTT.

This clonotype is categorized as medium-sized (0.01 to 0.1%). The rearrangement joins TRBV7-9 to TRBJ2-3; TRBD2 matches at 8 bases. Per the germline V gene, CDR1 is SEHNR and CDR2 is FQNEAQ (reference sequence). The V gene end was trimmed by 5 bases and the J gene end by 2 bases; junction bases not matched to a gene: 9. The CDR3 totals 16 residues. The DNA of the CDR3 is TGTGCCAGCAGCCCCCCGGGACTAGGGGACACAGATACGCAGTATTTT. It codes for CASSPPGLGDTDTQYF.

The rearrangement joins TRBV18 to TRBJ1-4; TRBD1 matches 7 bases. This CDR3 has 14 residues. Trimming took 4 bases from V and 5 from J; bases not matched to a gene: 4. Germline V gene lookup returns CDR1 KGHSH and CDR2 LQKENI. CDR3 DNA: TGTGCCAGCTCACTCGACAGGGTCAATGAAAAACTGTTTTTT. Its translation is CASSLDRVNEKLFF.

This clonotype turned up a few times. The V gene is TRBV15, the J gene TRBJ2-5, with 7 bases that match TRBD1. The CDR3 has 15 amino acids. Germline CDR1 LNHNV, CDR2 YYDKDF (reference sequence). V gave up 2 bases and J gave up 1 base; unmatched junction bases: 4. The CDR3, as DNA: TGTGCCACCAGCAGAAAAACAGGGGCCCAAGAGACCCAGTACTTC. Protein product: CATSRKTGAQETQYF.

V gene TRBV6-2 or TRBV6-3 combines with J gene TRBJ2-6; D is possibly TRBD1 (7 bases). CDR1 is MNHEY, CDR2 SVGEGT, per germline. Trimming stripped 5 bases from V and 1 base from J, with 18 bases between. CDR3 size: 18 residues. The DNA of the CDR3 is TGTGCCAGCAGTCACTTACAGGGGACTGATTCTGGGGCCAACGTCCTGACTTTC. It translates to CASSHLQGTDSGANVLTF.

This chain uses TRBV20-1 with TRBJ2-2; 8 bases are shared with TRBD2. V dropped 0 bases and J dropped 1; count of bases not matched to a gene: 4. CDR1 DFQATT and CDR2 SNEGSKA come from the germline V gene (reference sequence). The CDR3 sequence is 16 residues long. The CDR3 sequence: CSARDLAGGNTGELFF. The CDR3 region has the DNA TGCAGTGCTAGAGATCTGGCGGGAGGGAACACCGGGGAGCTGTTTTTT.

This clonotype was seen a handful of times. The chain joins TRBV27 to TRBJ2-6; the D is unclear. Germline V gene lookup returns CDR1 MNHEY and CDR2 SMNVEV (reference sequence). The CDR3 is 15 residues long. Trimming left V 3 bases short and J 3 bases short, with 9 bases between. This chain's CDR3 is CASSFQRGGANVLTF. In nucleotides, the CDR3 is TGTGCCAGCAGTTTCCAACGCGGTGGGGCCAACGTCCTGACTTTC. Drawing the rest from reference TRBV27 and TRBJ2-6, the complete variable domain is EAQVTQNPRYLITVTGKKLTVTCSQNMNHEYMSWYRQDPGLGLRQIYYSMNVEVTDKGDVPEGYKVSRKEKRNFPLILESPSPNQTSLYFCASSFQRGGANVLTFGAGSRLTVL.

This clonotype was counted only a few times. This chain links TRBV6-1 with TRBJ2-2; tentatively, D is TRBD1 (6 bases). V lost 3 bases to trimming and J lost 1 base, with 9 bases between them. Germline V gene data show CDR1 as MNHNS and CDR2 as SASEGT. The CDR3 has 15 residues. This CDR3 reads CASSEGAGNTGELFF. CDR3 coding DNA: TGTGCCAGCAGTGAGGGGGCAGGGAACACCGGGGAGCTGTTTTTT.

V and J are TRBV20-1 and TRBJ2-3; 7 bases map to TRBD2. The CDR3 runs 15 residues. V lost 5 bases to trimming and J lost 0 bases; unmatched junction nucleotides: 8. From germline, CDR1 is DFQATT and CDR2 SNEGSKA (reference sequence). The CDR3 loop reads CSAVAGDFSTDTQYF. In nucleotides, the CDR3 is TGCAGTGCTGTAGCGGGCGACTTTAGCACAGATACGCAGTATTTT.

This clonotype was counted a few times. The chain joins TRBV6-1 to TRBJ2-3, with 12 bases lining up with TRBD2. The junction had 1 base not matched to a gene; V was cut back by 6 bases and J by 0 bases. Germline V CDR1 and CDR2: MNHNS, SASEGT. The CDR3 sequence is 15 residues long. The CDR3 reads CASRTSGRSTDTQYF. The CDR3 coding sequence is TGTGCCAGCAGGACTAGCGGGAGAAGCACAGATACGCAGTATTTT.

This clonotype was counted a few times. The chain is built from TRBV24-1 and TRBJ2-1; TRBD1 or TRBD2 may be the D gene (5 bases each). The CDR3 length is 18 residues. V lost 4 bases, J lost 0 bases, and 18 bases lay in between. Germline values: CDR1 KGHDR, CDR2 SFDVKD. CDR3 nucleotide sequence: TGTGCCACCAGTGACACCCTACGGGGCTTGAGCTCCTACAATGAGCAGTTCTTC. Encoded protein: CATSDTLRGLSSYNEQFF.

J is TRBJ2-2 and V is TRBV11-1; TRBD2 aligns across 11 bases. The junction had 4 bases not matched to a gene; V was cut back by 5 bases and J by 2 bases. Germline CDR1 reads SGHAT; CDR2 reads FQDESV (reference sequence). The CDR3 totals 16 residues. The CDR3 DNA reads TGTGCCAGCAGCCTTCTAGCGGGAGGTAACACCGGGGAGCTGTTTTTT. Encoded protein: CASSLLAGGNTGELFF.

CDR3 sequence (DNA): TGTGCCAGCAGTTTATCTGACACCGTCTATGGCTACACCTTC. Translating gives CASSLSDTVYGYTF. The chain is built from TRBV27 and TRBJ1-2, with no clear D. The CDR3 is made up of 14 amino acids. From germline, CDR1 is MNHEY and CDR2 SMNVEV (reference sequence). The V end was cut by 0 bases, the J end by 4 bases, with 9 bases between.